The 31 T cell receptor beta chains given below trace back to one sample, sequenced in a study of T cell responses to AZD1222 COVID-19 vaccine (dated by TCRdb to about 2021). The time point label here, explained by the study, means: about 28 days (+/-7) after the second vaccine dose. The method was the immunoSEQ multiplex PCR assay. What TCRdb holds here is the immuneACCESS table cut down to in-frame rearrangements. Part of the clones is not present; checked against another copy, under half of the missing clones reflect an unresolved V gene, and the others are unexplained. Recorded for this sample are around 170,000 clones; about 91% of them occurred a single time. The biggest ten clones account for roughly 11% of the sample. The sample consisted of peripheral blood, taken 28 days after the second AZD1222 dose. The receptor source for this set is an adult who received the AZD1222 COVID-19 vaccine.

The chain recombines TRBV5-4 with TRBJ2-1; TRBD2 matches 13 bases. J lost 2 bases, V lost 4 bases, and 6 bases had no gene match. The germline V gene has CDR1 SGHNT and CDR2 YYREEE (reference sequence). This CDR3 contains 17 residues. The CDR3 bases are TGTGCCAGCAGCCCTCGACTAGCGGGGGGCACCTACAATGAGCAGTTCTTC. Amino acids: CASSPRLAGGTYNEQFF.

The rearrangement joins TRBV5-8 to TRBJ2-5, with D hard to call. V gave up 0 bases and J gave up 1 base, with 7 bases separating them. Looked up from germline, CDR1 is SGHTS and CDR2 is YDEGEE. The CDR3 totals 14 residues. Here the CDR3 reads CASSLVPIQETQYF. The DNA of the CDR3 is TGTGCCAGCAGCTTGGTCCCGATCCAAGAGACCCAGTACTTC.

This clone was picked up one time. V and J are TRBV12-3 or TRBV12-4 and TRBJ2-7; 7 bases align to TRBD2. This CDR3 contains 13 residues. J lost 4 bases, V lost 3 bases, and 3 bases had no gene match. CDR3 sequence: CASSFRGEYEQYF. DNA of the CDR3: TGTGCCAGCAGTTTCCGGGGGGAATACGAGCAGTACTTC.

Note on this clone: This CDR3 is also generated by other DNA sequences in the sample. The J gene is TRBJ1-2, the V gene TRBV19, with 7 bases lining up with TRBD1. The CDR3 covers 13 residues. V dropped 7 bases and J dropped 4; count of bases not matched to a gene: 6. Per germline, CDR1 LNHDA and CDR2 SQIVND (reference sequence). The CDR3 is CASTPTGLYGYTF. CDR3 sequence (DNA): TGTGCCAGTACGCCGACAGGGCTCTATGGCTACACCTTC.

J is TRBJ1-2 and V is TRBV30, with 12 bases matching TRBD1. Losses at the gene ends were 4 bases for V and 7 bases for J; bases not matched to a gene: 7. The germline CDR1 and CDR2 sequences are GTSNPN and SVGIG (reference sequence). The CDR3 is 14 residues long. As DNA, the CDR3 is TGTGCCTGGATCCCCGGGACAGGGGGCGGTGGCTACACCTTC. Its protein is CAWIPGTGGGGYTF.

The rearrangement joins TRBV6-1 to TRBJ1-1, with 9 bases fitting TRBD1. There are 16 residues in the CDR3. The J segment lost 0 bases and the V segment lost 0 bases, leaving 2 bases of the junction unmatched. Germline V CDR1 and CDR2: MNHNS, SASEGT. The CDR3 reads CASSEAGTGMNTEAFF. The CDR3 DNA reads TGTGCCAGCAGTGAAGCGGGGACAGGGATGAACACTGAAGCTTTCTTT.

J is TRBJ1-2 and V is TRBV5-1; TRBD1 matches 7 bases. V shed 4 bases and J 4 bases; nucleotides not matched to a gene: 10. The CDR3 sequence is 15 residues long. Germline V lookup: CDR1 SGHRS, CDR2 YFSETQ. CDR3 in amino acids: CASSVDRAGVYGYTF. In nucleotides, the CDR3 is TGCGCCAGCAGCGTTGACAGGGCAGGCGTCTATGGCTACACCTTC. Supplemented by reference TRBV5-1 and TRBJ1-2, the full variable domain reads KAGVTQTPRYLIKTRGQQVTLSCSPISGHRSVSWYQQTPGQGLQFLFEYFSETQRNKGNFPGRFSGRQFSNSRSEMNVSTLELGDSALYLCASSVDRAGVYGYTFGSGTRLTVV.

The CDR3 sequence is CASSRTSGGFSYEQYF. The CDR3, as DNA: TGTGCCAGCAGCCGGACTAGCGGGGGCTTCTCCTACGAGCAGTACTTC. The chain carries TRBV7-6 and TRBJ2-7; 13 bases are shared with TRBD2. Germline V gene sequence: CDR1 SGHVS, CDR2 FNYEAQ. The J segment lost 0 bases and the V segment lost 5 bases, leaving 4 bases of the junction unmatched. The CDR3 is 16 amino acids.

The chain uses TRBV3-1 (or the pseudogene TRBV3-2) and TRBJ2-2; D perhaps matches TRBD1 (6 bases). This CDR3 contains 15 residues. V dropped 4 bases and J dropped 1 base, with 10 bases sitting between them. Germline loops: CDR1 LGHDT, CDR2 YNNKEL (reference sequence). Here the CDR3 DNA reads TGTGCCAGCAGCCGATTACAGGGGAACACCGGGGAGCTGTTTTTT. Protein: CASSRLQGNTGELFF.

The J gene is TRBJ2-3, the V gene TRBV7-9; 8 nucleotides match TRBD1. Germline lookup yields CDR1 SEHNR and CDR2 FQNEAQ (reference sequence). V trimming: 7 bases; J trimming: 1 base; junction bases outside the gene matches: 7. CDR3 length: 15 residues. The CDR3 coding sequence is TGTGCCAGCACCATGACAGGGGCTGGCACAGATACGCAGTATTTT. Protein sequence: CASTMTGAGTDTQYF.

The V call is TRBV15, the J call TRBJ1-5; no clear D gene. V was shortened by 1 base and J by 4 bases, with 23 bases between the two germline ends. This CDR3 contains 19 residues. Germline lookup yields CDR1 LNHNV and CDR2 YYDKDF (reference sequence). Written as DNA, the CDR3 is TGTGCCACCAGCAGAGCCGGGCCTCAAGGGAGGGAAACTAATCAGCCCCAGCATTTT. Protein product: CATSRAGPQGRETNQPQHF. Filled out from reference TRBV15 and TRBJ1-5, the complete variable domain reads DAMVIQNPRYQVTQFGKPVTLSCSQTLNHNVMYWYQQKSSQAPKLLFHYYDKDFNNEADTPDNFQSRRPNTSFCFLDIRSPGLGDTAMYLCATSRAGPQGRETNQPQHFGDGTRLSIL.

The rearrangement uses TRBV30 and TRBJ1-4; tentative D call: TRBD1 (5 bases). From germline, CDR1 is GTSNPN and CDR2 SVGIG (reference sequence). Trimming shortened V by 2 bases and J by 8 bases, and 21 bases separated the two germline ends. The CDR3 runs to 16 residues. CDR3 loop: CAWSRGHAGEQEKLFF. In DNA, the CDR3 is TGTGCCTGGAGTCGGGGCCACGCGGGGGAACAGGAAAAACTGTTTTTT.

The CDR3 nucleotides are TGTGCCAGCAGCAAGGGACCAGACAATGAAAAACTGTTTTTT. Translating gives CASSKGPDNEKLFF. V and J are TRBV21-1 and TRBJ1-4. TRBV21-1 is noted as a pseudogene. The CDR3 sequence is 14 residues long.

The chain recombines TRBV13 with TRBJ2-5; the D is unclear. This CDR3 has 15 residues. V shed 4 bases and J shed 5 bases, with 17 bases lying between them. Germline CDR1 is PRHDT and CDR2 is FYEKMQ (reference sequence). The CDR3 bases are TGTGCCAGCAGCTCGTATAGGGCAATAGGGGAGACCCAGTACTTC. Translation gives CASSSYRAIGETQYF.

J is TRBJ2-1 and V is TRBV5-1, with D unclear. With 0 bases removed from V and 7 bases from J, the gap between germline ends came to 8 bases. Germline V gene sequence: CDR1 SGHRS, CDR2 YFSETQ. The CDR3 has 13 amino acids. CDR3 amino acids: CASSLGAQNEQFF. CDR3 nucleotide sequence: TGCGCCAGCAGCTTGGGGGCGCAGAATGAGCAGTTCTTC.

The J gene is TRBJ2-1, the V gene TRBV30, with 7 bases that match TRBD2. Trimming removed 1 base from V and 7 bases from J; junction bases left unmatched: 10. The germline V gene encodes CDR1 GTSNPN and CDR2 SVGIG (reference sequence). The CDR3 totals 15 residues. The CDR3 is CAWSAWSGAGNEQFF. CDR3 nucleotides: TGTGCCTGGAGTGCATGGAGCGGGGCAGGAAATGAGCAGTTCTTC.

The rearrangement joins TRBV7-3 to TRBJ1-6; no firm D call. Per germline, CDR1 SGHTA and CDR2 FQGTGA. Trimming cost V 5 bases and J 8 bases, with 13 bases left between them. The CDR3 runs 14 residues. DNA of the CDR3: TGTGCCAGCAGCCTCCGACGTGGCGATTCACCCCTCCACTTT. This gives the protein CASSLRRGDSPLHF. The complete variable domain, with remaining parts taken from reference TRBV7-3 and TRBJ1-6, reads GAGVSQTPSNKVTEKGKYVELRCDPISGHTALYWYRQSLGQGPEFLIYFQGTGAADDSGLPNDRFFAVRPEGSVSTLKIQRTERGDSAVYLCASSLRRGDSPLHFGNGTRLTVT.

The chain recombines TRBV7-3 with TRBJ2-1, with D maybe TRBD1 (7 bases). The V end was cut by 5 bases, the J end by 4 bases, with 12 bases between. CDR1 and CDR2 from the germline V gene are SGHTA and FQGTGA. This CDR3 has 14 amino acids. CDR3 amino acids: CASSNRGGYNEQFF. The CDR3, as DNA: TGTGCCAGCAGCAACAGGGGAGGTTACAATGAGCAGTTCTTC.

For the CDR3, the DNA is TGTGCCAGTAGAACCGGGACAGGCAACTCCTACGAGCAGTACTTC. The encoded protein is CASRTGTGNSYEQYF. The V call is TRBV19, the J call TRBJ2-7; 8 nucleotides agree with TRBD1. Germline V gene data show CDR1 as LNHDA and CDR2 as SQIVND (reference sequence). This CDR3 is 15 amino acids long. V shed 6 bases, J shed 0 bases, and the junction held 7 bases outside the gene matches.

Only a few counts were recorded for this clone. V usage is TRBV7-9 and J usage is TRBJ2-7; maybe TRBD1 (5 bases). Germline CDR1 is SEHNR and CDR2 is FQNEAQ (reference sequence). V was cut by 4 bases and J by 7 bases, with 14 bases left in between. The CDR3 sequence is 13 residues long. The CDR3 DNA sequence: TGTGCCAGCAGCTCTCTAGGGGTGGGGGAGCAGTACTTC. Translating gives CASSSLGVGEQYF.

In this sample, this clone turned up once. The V call is TRBV19, the J call TRBJ1-1, with D perhaps matching TRBD1 (5 bases). In germline, CDR1 is LNHDA, CDR2 SQIVND (reference sequence). The CDR3 runs 14 residues. The germline V and J ends were trimmed by 4 bases and 5 bases, with 14 bases remaining between them. The CDR3 protein is CASSTTSTATEAFF. In DNA, the CDR3 is TGTGCCAGTAGTACGACATCGACAGCGACTGAAGCTTTCTTT.

The chain links TRBV3-1 (or the pseudogene TRBV3-2) to TRBJ2-2; 7 positions agree with TRBD1. The CDR3 consists of 14 residues. From germline, CDR1 is LGHDT and CDR2 YNNKEL (reference sequence). J gave up 7 bases and V 1 base, and 3 bases lay outside the gene matches. CDR3 sequence reads: CASSQGQGGGELFF. The CDR3 coding sequence is TGTGCCAGCAGCCAAGGACAGGGTGGCGGGGAGCTGTTTTTT.

This chain's CDR3 is CASGLVQGETQYF. CDR3 DNA: TGTGCTAGTGGTTTGGTACAAGGAGAGACCCAGTACTTC. The chain recombines TRBV12-5 with TRBJ2-5; D gene uncertain. Per the germline V gene, CDR1 is LGHNT and CDR2 is FRNRAP. Trimming took off 0 bases at V and 4 bases at J, with 6 bases between the two ends. The CDR3 spans 13 residues. The whole variable domain, remainder taken from reference TRBV12-5 and TRBJ2-5, is DARVTQTPRHKVTEMGQEVTMRCQPILGHNTVFWYRQTMMQGLELLAYFRNRAPLDDSGMPKDRFSAEMPDATLATLKIQPSEPRDSAVYFCASGLVQGETQYFGPGTRLLVL.

The chain joins TRBV24-1 to TRBJ2-3; 11 nucleotides align to TRBD2. The V gene end was trimmed by 5 bases and the J gene end by 6 bases; junction bases not matched to a gene: 6. CDR1 KGHDR and CDR2 SFDVKD come from the germline V gene. This CDR3 spans 15 amino acids. DNA of the CDR3: TGTGCCACCAGTGGTCTAGCGGGGGGCCGGGATACGCAGTATTTT. Encoded protein: CATSGLAGGRDTQYF.

This sequence joins TRBV3-1 (or the pseudogene TRBV3-2) and TRBJ2-7, with 7 positions matching TRBD1. The CDR3 is made up of 14 amino acids. Losses at the gene ends were 5 bases for V and 2 bases for J; bases not matched to a gene: 6. From germline, CDR1 is LGHDT and CDR2 YNNKEL (reference sequence). This CDR3 reads CASSYGTDPYEQYF. CDR3 nucleotide sequence: TGTGCCAGCAGCTACGGGACAGATCCCTACGAGCAGTACTTC.

The V and J genes are TRBV21-1 and TRBJ1-1; the table names TRBD1, a call not compared with the DNA. TRBV21-1 counts as a pseudogene. The CDR3 runs 14 residues. The CDR3 coding sequence is TGTGCCAGCAGCAGCTGGACAGATCACTCTGAAGCTTTCTTT. Translating gives CASSSWTDHSEAFF.

This chain uses TRBV6-5 with TRBJ1-4; D possibly corresponds to TRBD1 (5 bases). V was trimmed by 7 bases and J by 4 bases, leaving 16 bases between them. This CDR3 is 15 amino acids long. CDR1 is MNHEY, CDR2 SVGAGI, per germline. CDR3 sequence reads: CASKKWGNDNEKLFF. The CDR3 DNA reads as TGTGCCAGCAAAAAGTGGGGGAACGATAATGAAAAACTGTTTTTT.

This chain uses TRBV18 with TRBJ2-2; 7 bases align to TRBD1. CDR3 length: 15 residues. Germline V CDR1 and CDR2: KGHSH, LQKENI. Unmatched junction bases numbered 6, after V lost 3 bases and J lost 5 bases. The CDR3 nucleotides read TGTGCCAGCTCACCGCGGCAGACAGGGACCGGGGAGCTGTTTTTT. It is translated as CASSPRQTGTGELFF.

The chain uses TRBV6-2 or TRBV6-3 and TRBJ2-5; the D is unclear. CDR3 length: 15 amino acids. CDR1 is MNHEY, CDR2 SVGEGT, per germline. The V end was cut by 2 bases, the J end by 5 bases, with 15 bases between. For the CDR3, the DNA is TGTGCCAGCAGTTACCTCACTGGGGTTGGTGAGACCCAGTACTTC. Protein product: CASSYLTGVGETQYF.

CDR3 residues: CASSGEGWNEQYF. The DNA for the CDR3 is TGCGCCAGCAGTGGAGAAGGGTGGAACGAGCAGTACTTC. The rearrangement links TRBV10-2 to TRBJ2-7; no clear D. Germline loops: CDR1 WSHSY, CDR2 SAAADI. The CDR3 length is 13 residues. The V gene lost 4 bases and the J gene lost 5 bases, with 12 bases spanning the gap.

Worth noting for this clone: At the DNA level, this CDR3 is encoded by other sequences in the same sample as well. The J gene is TRBJ1-1, the V gene TRBV5-1; D uncertain. The CDR3 contains 14 residues. Trimming pared 2 bases from V and 2 bases from J, leaving 10 bases between. Germline assignment: CDR1 SGHRS and CDR2 YFSETQ. CDR3 nucleotides: TGCGCCAGCAGCTTCGGAGGTGAAAACACTGAAGCTTTCTTT. It translates to CASSFGGENTEAFF.